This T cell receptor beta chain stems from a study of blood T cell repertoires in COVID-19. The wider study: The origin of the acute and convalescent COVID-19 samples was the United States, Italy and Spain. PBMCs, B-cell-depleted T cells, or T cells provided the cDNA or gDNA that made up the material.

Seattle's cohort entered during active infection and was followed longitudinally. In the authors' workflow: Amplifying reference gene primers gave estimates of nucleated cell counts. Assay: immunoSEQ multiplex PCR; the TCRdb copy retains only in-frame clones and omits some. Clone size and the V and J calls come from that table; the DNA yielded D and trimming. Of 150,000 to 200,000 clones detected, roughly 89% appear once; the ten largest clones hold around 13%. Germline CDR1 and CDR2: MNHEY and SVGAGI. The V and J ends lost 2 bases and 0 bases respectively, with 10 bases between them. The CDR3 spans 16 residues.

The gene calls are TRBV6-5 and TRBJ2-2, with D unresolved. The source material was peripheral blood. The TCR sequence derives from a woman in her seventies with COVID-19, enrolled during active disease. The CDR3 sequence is CASSYLGPANTGELFF. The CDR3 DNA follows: TGTGCCAGCAGTTACCTCGGTCCCGCGAACACCGGGGAGCTGTTTTTT.